These T cell receptor beta chains were read from a single sample in a study of beta chain features in type 1 diabetes. Repertoires were generated with immunoSEQ multiplex PCR, while TCRdb's copy carries only in-frame clones and drops some. The data show 300,000 to 400,000 clones, with roughly 12% seen just once and under 0.02% held by the top ten. Input material: naive CD4+ T cells from blood. Source of these receptors: a man between 18 and 35 years old in good health. The CDR3 runs from the conserved cysteine through the conserved F or W. The order of the fields is V gene, J gene, clone size, D gene, CDR3 protein, CDR3 DNA. D genes are given only for firm matches. For some rows the clone size is stated as once, few or many, or as a class when expanded; others skip it.

V: TRBV7-3
J: TRBJ2-7
size: few
D: -
CDR3: CASSLRPGTDYEQYF
DNA: TGTGCCAGCAGCTTAAGACCGGGAACAGACTACGAGCAGTACTTC

V: TRBV7-9
J: TRBJ2-3
size: -
D: -
CDR3: CASSLRGSTDTQYF
DNA: TGTGCCAGCAGCCTCAGGGGTAGCACAGATACGCAGTATTTT

V: TRBV7-2
J: TRBJ2-2
size: -
D: -
CDR3: CASSLTGTVNTGELFF
DNA: TGTGCCAGCAGCTTAACCGGGACTGTGAACACCGGGGAGCTGTTTTTT

V: TRBV6-6
J: TRBJ2-1
size: -
D: -
CDR3: CASSFRVSGEQFF
DNA: TGTGCCAGCAGTTTCCGGGTCTCGGGGGAGCAGTTCTTC

V: TRBV23-1
J: TRBJ2-5
size: few
D: TRBD1
CDR3: CASSQSGQCHQETQYF
DNA: TGCGCCAGCAGTCAATCGGGACAGTGCCACCAAGAGACCCAGTACTTC

V: TRBV7-2
J: TRBJ1-3
size: -
D: -
CDR3: CASSLVPGNTIYF
DNA: TGTGCCAGCAGCTTAGTTCCGGGGAACACCATATATTTT

V: TRBV20-1
J: TRBJ2-7
size: many
D: -
CDR3: CSAWLREQYF
DNA: TGCAGTGCATGGTTGCGCGAGCAGTACTTC

V: TRBV7-2
J: TRBJ2-7
size: few
D: TRBD1
CDR3: CASSTGQGAFYEQYF
DNA: TGTGCCAGCAGCACGGGACAGGGGGCTTTCTACGAGCAGTACTTC

V: TRBV25-1
J: TRBJ2-2
size: few
D: -
CDR3: CASSESMYGSGPGELFF
DNA: TGTGCCAGCAGTGAATCTATGTACGGATCAGGGCCCGGGGAGCTGTTTTTT

V: TRBV11-2
J: TRBJ2-2
size: -
D: TRBD2
CDR3: CASSLPGLARGTGELFF
DNA: TGTGCCAGCAGCCTACCGGGACTAGCGCGAGGCACCGGGGAGCTGTTTTTT

V: TRBV30
J: TRBJ2-3
size: -
D: -
CDR3: CAWGWGRADTQYF
DNA: TGTGCCTGGGGATGGGGCAGGGCGGATACGCAGTATTTT

V: TRBV5-4
J: TRBJ2-5
size: few
D: TRBD2
CDR3: CASSFKGRASGRGEETQYF
DNA: TGTGCCAGCAGCTTCAAAGGACGGGCTAGCGGGAGAGGGGAAGAGACCCAGTACTTC

V: TRBV7-9
J: TRBJ1-4
size: -
D: -
CDR3: CAIQRGGEKLFF
DNA: TGTGCCATCCAAAGGGGCGGTGAAAAACTGTTTTTT

V: TRBV19
J: TRBJ2-1
size: -
D: -
CDR3: CASSGQIAYNEQFF
DNA: TGTGCCAGTAGTGGTCAGATCGCCTACAATGAGCAGTTCTTC

V: TRBV28
J: TRBJ1-5
size: -
D: -
CDR3: CASRPIGQSSHQPQHF
DNA: TGTGCCAGCAGACCAATCGGACAGTCTTCCCATCAGCCCCAGCATTTT

V: TRBV6-1
J: TRBJ2-3
size: few
D: TRBD1
CDR3: CAIRGTGADTQYF
DNA: TGTGCCATCAGAGGGACAGGGGCAGATACGCAGTATTTT

V: TRBV29-1
J: TRBJ1-6
size: -
D: -
CDR3: CSVAPLAAGSLYNSPLHF
DNA: TGCAGCGTTGCCCCTTTAGCGGCAGGCAGCCTCTATAATTCACCCCTCCACTTT

V: TRBV28
J: TRBJ2-7
size: few
D: -
CDR3: CASSNRAGGRYEQYF
DNA: TGTGCCAGCAGTAACAGGGCCGGGGGGAGGTACGAGCAGTACTTC

V: TRBV4-3
J: TRBJ2-1
size: -
D: -
CDR3: CASSQDGTVYNEQFF
DNA: TGCGCCAGCAGCCAAGATGGTACAGTCTACAATGAGCAGTTCTTC

V: TRBV4-3
J: TRBJ1-2
size: -
D: -
CDR3: CASSQDYGTTYGYTF
DNA: TGCGCCAGCAGCCAAGATTATGGCACCACCTATGGCTACACCTTC

V: TRBV11-2
J: TRBJ2-1
size: -
D: TRBD2
CDR3: CASSLLQREGEQFF
DNA: TGTGCCAGCAGCTTACTCCAGCGGGAGGGAGAGCAGTTCTTC

V: TRBV2
J: TRBJ1-3
size: few
D: -
CDR3: CASSEGGVGNTIYF
DNA: TGTGCCAGCAGTGAAGGCGGGGTTGGAAACACCATATATTTT

V: TRBV18
J: TRBJ2-1
size: few
D: -
CDR3: CASSPPSLDSQFF
DNA: TGTGCCAGCTCACCACCCTCACTAGACTCCCAGTTCTTC

V: TRBV30
J: TRBJ2-1
size: few
D: TRBD2
CDR3: CAWSVLAGGRYNEQFF
DNA: TGTGCCTGGAGTGTACTAGCGGGGGGACGCTACAATGAGCAGTTCTTC

V: TRBV7-7
J: TRBJ2-3
size: -
D: -
CDR3: CASSLGQFPDTQYF
DNA: TGTGCTAGCAGCTTAGGACAGTTCCCAGATACGCAGTATTTT

V: TRBV7-9
J: TRBJ1-4
size: -
D: TRBD1
CDR3: CASSRGTVEDEKLFF
DNA: TGTGCCAGCAGCCGCGGGACAGTAGAAGATGAAAAACTGTTTTTT

V: TRBV7-2
J: TRBJ2-2
size: -
D: -
CDR3: CASSWTSYTGELFF
DNA: TGTGCCAGCAGCTGGACTTCTTACACCGGGGAGCTGTTTTTT

V: TRBV6-6
J: TRBJ2-5
size: -
D: TRBD1
CDR3: CASSYRDRETQYF
DNA: TGTGCCAGCAGCTACCGGGACAGGGAGACCCAGTACTTC

V: TRBV14
J: TRBJ2-3
size: few
D: TRBD2
CDR3: CASSHLSRGSDTQYF
DNA: TGTGCCAGCAGCCATTTGTCTCGCGGGAGTGATACGCAGTATTTT

V: TRBV18
J: TRBJ2-1
size: -
D: TRBD2
CDR3: CASSPSGGSNEQFF
DNA: TGTGCCAGCTCACCAAGCGGGGGGAGTAATGAGCAGTTCTTC

V: TRBV7-9
J: TRBJ2-3
size: -
D: -
CDR3: CATRMGTKKDTQYF
DNA: TGTGCCACCCGGATGGGGACAAAGAAAGATACGCAGTATTTT

V: TRBV9
J: TRBJ1-5
size: few
D: TRBD1
CDR3: CASSVEGGAGQPQHF
DNA: TGTGCCAGCAGCGTAGAAGGGGGCGCCGGGCAGCCCCAGCATTTT

V: TRBV9
J: TRBJ2-7
size: few
D: TRBD1
CDR3: CASTFGTGPYEQYF
DNA: TGTGCCAGCACTTTCGGGACAGGGCCCTACGAGCAGTACTTC

V: TRBV28
J: TRBJ1-5
size: -
D: -
CDR3: CASSSQDWPQHF
DNA: TGTGCCAGCAGTTCCCAGGATTGGCCCCAGCATTTT